The rows below give T cell receptor beta chains drawn from one sample of a study of PD-1 and CTLA-4 blockade in melanoma. Sequencing was performed with immunoSEQ multiplex PCR; in TCRdb, only in-frame clones are kept and a portion is missing. The sample has almost 30,000 clones; approximately 88% are singletons. The material sequenced was CD8+ T cells from peripheral blood, taken before anti-PD-1 treatment. These receptors were taken from a human donor with melanoma. Both conserved end residues are part of each CDR3. The D gene is left open where the match is weak. Some rows mark clone size as missing; the rest say once, few, many or name a class of expanded clone.

j_gene	v_gene	d_gene	abundance	CDR3aa	CDR3nt
TRBJ2-7	TRBV2	.	.	CASSEALPIYEQYF	TGTGCCAGCAGTGAGGCCCTCCCCATCTACGAGCAGTACTTC
TRBJ1-5	TRBV19	TRBD1	.	CASRPKGQELLRNQPQHF	TGTGCCAGTAGACCTAAGGGACAGGAACTTTTAAGGAATCAGCCCCAGCATTTT
TRBJ2-3	TRBV24-1	TRBD1	.	CATSDPPGQPTDTQYF	TGTGCCACCAGTGATCCACCGGGACAGCCCACAGATACGCAGTATTTT
TRBJ1-5	TRBV5-8	.	once	CASSLGRNQPQHF	TGTGCCAGCAGCTTGGGTCGCAATCAGCCCCAGCATTTT
TRBJ1-2	TRBV10-2	.	.	CASSTNLDYGYTF	TGCGCCAGCAGTACTAACCTCGACTATGGCTACACCTTC
TRBJ1-2	TRBV15	.	.	CATSLGGDYGYTF	TGTGCCACCAGCCTCGGTGGGGATTATGGCTACACCTTC
TRBJ1-1	TRBV5-4	.	.	CASISDLEAFF	TGTGCCAGCATCTCGGACCTTGAAGCTTTCTTT
TRBJ2-4	TRBV27	.	.	CASSSASVGNIQYF	TGTGCCAGCAGTTCGGCTAGCGTCGGAAACATTCAGTACTTC
TRBJ2-2	TRBV2	.	.	CASKDLNTGELFF	TGTGCCAGCAAGGATTTGAACACCGGGGAGCTGTTTTTT
TRBJ1-5	TRBV7-6	.	few	CASSSGTGNQPQHF	TGTGCCAGCAGCTCCGGGACGGGAAATCAGCCCCAGCATTTT
TRBJ2-2	TRBV5-4	TRBD1	.	CASSITGETGELFF	TGTGCCAGCAGCATAACAGGGGAAACCGGGGAGCTGTTTTTT
TRBJ2-1	TRBV5-1	.	.	CASSLSGGYNEQFF	TGCGCCAGCAGCTTGTCCGGGGGTTACAATGAGCAGTTCTTC
TRBJ2-2	TRBV27	TRBD1	.	CASSPGTGTGELFF	TGTGCCAGCAGTCCCGGGACAGGAACCGGGGAGCTGTTTTTT
TRBJ1-6	TRBV27	.	.	CASRDPGVHNSPLHF	TGTGCCAGCAGGGACCCGGGAGTCCATAATTCACCCCTCCACTTT
TRBJ2-7	TRBV28	.	.	CASSPTGRSYEQYF	TGTGCCAGCAGCCCAACAGGGAGGTCCTACGAGCAGTACTTC
TRBJ1-4	TRBV28	.	.	CASSFAGGDEKLFF	TGTGCCAGCAGTTTTGCGGGGGGAGATGAAAAACTGTTTTTT
TRBJ2-7	TRBV28	.	.	CASLGPGGEQYF	TGTGCCAGCCTCGGACCTGGAGGGGAGCAGTACTTC
TRBJ2-3	TRBV9	TRBD2	.	CASSVGISGRTSTDTQYF	TGTGCCAGCAGCGTAGGGATTAGCGGGAGGACAAGCACAGATACGCAGTATTTT
TRBJ2-7	TRBV28	TRBD1	.	CASSLPRTGYNYEQYF	TGTGCCAGCAGTTTACCGAGGACAGGGTACAACTACGAGCAGTACTTC
TRBJ2-7	TRBV13	TRBD1	.	CASSSDRGYEQYF	TGTGCCAGCAGCTCGGACAGGGGCTACGAGCAGTACTTC
TRBJ2-3	TRBV24-1	.	.	CATSPGGAGDTDTQYF	TGTGCCACCAGTCCAGGGGGAGCGGGAGACACAGATACGCAGTATTTT
TRBJ2-5	TRBV7-9	.	.	CASSRERLETQYF	TGTGCCAGCAGCCGCGAACGACTCGAGACCCAGTACTTC
TRBJ1-2	TRBV7-9	TRBD1	.	CASSDSGTDFNYGYTF	TGTGCCAGCAGCGATTCCGGGACAGATTTTAACTATGGCTACACCTTC
TRBJ1-3	TRBV30	.	.	CAWIGSGNTIYF	TGTGCCTGGATAGGCTCTGGAAACACCATATATTTT
TRBJ1-2	TRBV9	TRBD1	once	CASSARLRTGGGFGYTF	TGTGCCAGCAGCGCGCGGCTGAGGACAGGGGGCGGGTTTGGCTACACCTTC
TRBJ2-1	TRBV5-1	.	.	CASSPVGSYNEQFF	TGCGCCAGCAGCCCGGTGGGTTCCTACAATGAGCAGTTCTTC
TRBJ2-5	TRBV14	TRBD1	.	CASSLRDRGDQTQYF	TGTGCCAGCAGCCTCCGGGACAGGGGAGATCAGACCCAGTACTTC
TRBJ2-6	TRBV21-1	.	.	CASSKARSVAGESGANVLTF	TGTGCCAGCAGCAAAGCGCGATCGGTAGCGGGAGAGTCTGGGGCCAACGTCCTGACTTTC
TRBJ1-5	TRBV30	.	.	CAWSPENQPQHF	TGTGCCTGGAGTCCAGAGAATCAGCCCCAGCATTTT
TRBJ2-3	TRBV7-9	TRBD2	once	CASSGAALGLAGGPDTQYF	TGTGCCAGCAGTGGTGCCGCCCTGGGACTAGCGGGAGGGCCAGATACGCAGTATTTT
TRBJ1-5	TRBV27	.	.	CASSSGTGLYSNQPQHF	TGTGCCAGCAGTTCTGGGACGGGTCTTTATAGCAATCAGCCCCAGCATTTT
TRBJ1-2	TRBV14	TRBD1	.	CASSPGTVVGNYGYTF	TGTGCCAGCAGCCCCGGGACAGTAGTTGGGAACTATGGCTACACCTTC
TRBJ2-7	TRBV28	.	.	CASSPIGAGASYEQYF	TGTGCCAGCAGCCCCATTGGGGCGGGTGCCTCCTACGAGCAGTACTTC
TRBJ2-7	TRBV19	.	.	CASSPPNSYEQYF	TGTGCCAGTAGTCCCCCAAACTCCTACGAGCAGTACTTC
TRBJ1-1	TRBV27	.	.	CASRAQQLLNTEAFF	TGTGCCAGCAGAGCACAGCAACTCCTGAACACTGAAGCTTTCTTT